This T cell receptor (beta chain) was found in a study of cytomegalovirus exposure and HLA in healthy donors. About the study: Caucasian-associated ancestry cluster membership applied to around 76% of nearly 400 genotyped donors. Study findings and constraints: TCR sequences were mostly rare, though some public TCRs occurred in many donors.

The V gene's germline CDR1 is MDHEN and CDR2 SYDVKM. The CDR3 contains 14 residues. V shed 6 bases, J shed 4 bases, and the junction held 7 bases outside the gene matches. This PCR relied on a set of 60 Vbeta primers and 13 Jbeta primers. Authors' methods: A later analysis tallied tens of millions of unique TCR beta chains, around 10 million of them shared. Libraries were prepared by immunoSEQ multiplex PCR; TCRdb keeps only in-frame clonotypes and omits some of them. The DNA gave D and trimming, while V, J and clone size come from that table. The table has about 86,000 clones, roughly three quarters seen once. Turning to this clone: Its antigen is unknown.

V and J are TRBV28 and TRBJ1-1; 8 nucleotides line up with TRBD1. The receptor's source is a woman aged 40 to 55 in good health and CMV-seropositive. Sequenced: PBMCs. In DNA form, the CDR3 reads TGTGCCAGCAGGGCAGGGGGCGCGGGCACTGAAGCTTTCTTT. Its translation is CASRAGGAGTEAFF.